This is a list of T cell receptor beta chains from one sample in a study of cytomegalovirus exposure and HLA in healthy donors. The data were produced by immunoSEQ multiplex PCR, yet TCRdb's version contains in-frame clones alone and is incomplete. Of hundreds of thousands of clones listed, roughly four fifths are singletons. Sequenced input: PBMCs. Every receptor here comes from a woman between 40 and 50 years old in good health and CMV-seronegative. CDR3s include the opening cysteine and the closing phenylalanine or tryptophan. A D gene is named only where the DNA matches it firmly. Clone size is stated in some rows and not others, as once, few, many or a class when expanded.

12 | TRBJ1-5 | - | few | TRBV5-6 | TGTGCCAGCAGCTTCGGGGATCAGCCCCAGCATTTT | CASSFGDQPQHF
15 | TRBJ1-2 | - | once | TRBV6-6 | TGTGCCAGCAGTTACCAGCAGGGGTCCCATTATGGCTACACCTTC | CASSYQQGSHYGYTF
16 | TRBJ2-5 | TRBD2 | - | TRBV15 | TGTGCCACCAGCGTTATGGGACTAGCGGAACAAGAGACCCAGTACTTC | CATSVMGLAEQETQYF
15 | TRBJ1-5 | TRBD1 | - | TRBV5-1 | TGCGCCAGCAGCCCGACGGGGACAGTCAATCAGCCCCAGCATTTT | CASSPTGTVNQPQHF
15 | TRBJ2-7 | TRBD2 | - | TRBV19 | TGTGCCAGTAGTCTTATCAGCGGGGCCTCCTACGAGCAGTACTTC | CASSLISGASYEQYF
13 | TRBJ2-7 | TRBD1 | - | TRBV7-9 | TGTGCCACGACCGGACAGGGCTTGTACGAGCAGTACTTC | CATTGQGLYEQYF
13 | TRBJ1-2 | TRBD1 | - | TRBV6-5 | TGTGCCAGCAGTATTACAGGGGACCGTGGCTACACCTTC | CASSITGDRGYTF
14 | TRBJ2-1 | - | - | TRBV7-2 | TGTGCCAGCAGCTTAAGGACAGAGTACAATGAGCAGTTCTTC | CASSLRTEYNEQFF
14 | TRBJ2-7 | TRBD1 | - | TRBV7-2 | TGTGCCAGCAGCGCCCGACAGGGAACCTACGAGCAGTACTTC | CASSARQGTYEQYF
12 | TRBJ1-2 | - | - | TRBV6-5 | TGTGCCAGCAGCCGCGTCCCCTATGGCTACACCTTC | CASSRVPYGYTF
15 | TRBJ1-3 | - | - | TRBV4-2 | TGTGCCAGCAGCCATGGGCCCAGAACTGGAAACACCATATATTTT | CASSHGPRTGNTIYF
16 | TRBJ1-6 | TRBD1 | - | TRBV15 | TGTGCCACCAGCAGACCCCCGGGACAGGGTGGGTCACCCCTCCACTTT | CATSRPPGQGGSPLHF
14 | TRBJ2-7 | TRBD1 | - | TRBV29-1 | TGCAGCGTTGAAGGGGACAGGGGGAAGGACGAGCAGTACTTC | CSVEGDRGKDEQYF
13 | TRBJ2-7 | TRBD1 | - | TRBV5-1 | TGCGCCAGCAGCTCGGGACAGAGTTACGAGCAGTACTTC | CASSSGQSYEQYF
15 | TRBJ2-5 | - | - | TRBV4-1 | TGCGCCAGCAGCCAAGAGGGCAGGGCAGCGGAGACCCAGTACTTC | CASSQEGRAAETQYF
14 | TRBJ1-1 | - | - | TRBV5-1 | TGCGCCAGCAGCTTGGGGCTCGTGAACACTGAAGCTTTCTTT | CASSLGLVNTEAFF
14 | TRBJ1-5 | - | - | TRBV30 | TGTGCCTGGAGGGACAGCTATAGCAATCAGCCCCAGCATTTT | CAWRDSYSNQPQHF
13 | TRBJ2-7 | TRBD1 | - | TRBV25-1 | TGTGCCAGCTCCTTGACAGGGATGTACGAGCAGTACTTC | CASSLTGMYEQYF
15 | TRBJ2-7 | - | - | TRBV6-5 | TGTGCCAGCAGCCCGGGGGGCCCGAAATACTACGAGCAGTACTTC | CASSPGGPKYYEQYF
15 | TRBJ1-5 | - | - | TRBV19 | TGTGCCAGTAGACCCACCCGTCGGGGGGATCAGCCCCAGCATTTT | CASRPTRRGDQPQHF
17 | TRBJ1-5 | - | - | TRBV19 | TGTGCCAGTAGTATAAGTTTTGCGGGACCCCTGGCCCAGCCCCAGCATTTT | CASSISFAGPLAQPQHF
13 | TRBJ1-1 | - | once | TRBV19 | TGTGCCAGTAGTTCACAGGGCGGCACTGAAGCTTTCTTT | CASSSQGGTEAFF
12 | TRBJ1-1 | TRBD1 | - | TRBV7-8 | TGTGCCAGCAGCTTCGAGGGACAGGGAGCTTTCTTT | CASSFEGQGAFF
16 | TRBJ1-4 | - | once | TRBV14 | TGTGCCAGCAGTCACCGCGGGGGCTCAACTAATGAAAAACTGTTTTTT | CASSHRGGSTNEKLFF
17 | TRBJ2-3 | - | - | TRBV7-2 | TGTGCCAGCAGCTTATCTCCCAGCGGCTATTCAGCCGATACGCAGTATTTT | CASSLSPSGYSADTQYF
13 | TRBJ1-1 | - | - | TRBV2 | TGTGCCAGCAGTTGGGAGTTCGGGACTGAAGCTTTCTTT | CASSWEFGTEAFF
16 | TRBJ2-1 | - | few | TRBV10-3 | TGTGCCATCAGTGGGGTTGGGGGGAGCTCCTACAATGAGCAGTTCTTC | CAISGVGGSSYNEQFF
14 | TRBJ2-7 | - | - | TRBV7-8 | TGTGCCAGCAGCTCGGGAGTCGATGGCTCCGAGCAGTACTTC | CASSSGVDGSEQYF
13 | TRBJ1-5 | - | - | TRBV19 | TGTGCCGGGGGGACCCGCCCGTTTCAGCCCCAGCATTTT | CAGGTRPFQPQHF
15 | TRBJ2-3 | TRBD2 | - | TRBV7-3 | TGTGCCAGCAGCTTCCTCGGGGGGGTGACAGATACGCAGTATTTT | CASSFLGGVTDTQYF
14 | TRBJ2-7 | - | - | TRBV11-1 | TGTGCCAGCAGCTTTTTGTCCAGATCCTACGAGCAGTACTTC | CASSFLSRSYEQYF
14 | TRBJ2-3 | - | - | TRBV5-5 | TGTGCCAGCAGTTTGGGGCGGGCCACAGATACGCAGTATTTT | CASSLGRATDTQYF
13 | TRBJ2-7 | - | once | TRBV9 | TGTGCCAGCAGCGTATCCCAGTCTGGCGAGCAGTACTTC | CASSVSQSGEQYF
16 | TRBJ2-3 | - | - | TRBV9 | TGTGCCAGCAGCTTATACCCGGGATCACACCAAGATACGCAGTATTTT | CASSLYPGSHQDTQYF
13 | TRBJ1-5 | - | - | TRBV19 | TGTGCCAGTAGGTTGCAGGGTGATCAGCCCCAGCATTTT | CASRLQGDQPQHF
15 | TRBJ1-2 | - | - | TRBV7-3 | TGTGCCAGCAGCTTAGATACAGGGCTTAACTATGGCTACACCTTC | CASSLDTGLNYGYTF